This T cell receptor (beta chain) was captured in a study of blood T cells in healthy people across ages (dated by TCRdb to 2014 to 2015). Regarding the study in general: Template switching captured roughly one uniquely barcoded TCR beta cDNA molecule per two T cells in model experiments. Donors of different ages were randomly distributed across sequencing lanes to avoid experimental bias. The study analyzed two additional independent replicas of 1 million unique cDNA reads from the same blood draw for two donors, one aged 18 to 29 and one aged 80 or older. The study measured age-related changes in TCR beta repertoire diversity using deep sequencing normalized with unique cDNA molecular identifiers. Four age groups were formed from the donors: young (average about 17 years), middle-aged (just under 40), aged (about 62) and long-lived (about 80).

As to this clonotype: It lacks a known antigen. No much larger clone exists at a distance of one base, and base qualities are not known.

V gives up 4 bases and J gives up 11 bases, and the segment between their germline ends measures 14 bases. The germline V gene sets CDR1 to SGHTA and CDR2 to FQGNSA. The CDR3 starts with the cysteine, ends with the phenylalanine, and has 12 residues. Left in the record is the CDR3 DNA by itself, 36 bases read in frame from the first base. Donors were 30 to 45 systemically healthy Caucasian individuals from Russia aged roughly 6 to 95 years. Each donor gave roughly 9.5 milliliters of peripheral blood, collected into EDTA-treated Vacutainer tubes. Ficoll-Paque density-gradient centrifugation was used to isolate PBMCs, with at least 7 million obtained per sample. Total RNA, at least 6 micrograms per sample, was extracted from PBMCs with Trizol reagent. Naive CD45RAhigh/CD27high T cell percentages were measured by flow cytometry on a PBMC aliquot from every donor. Libraries were constructed by 5' RACE. Sequenced on an Illumina HiSeq 2500. A second PCR of roughly 6 to 12 cycles was performed with a sample-barcoded 5' primer and a J-beta primer mix. Each TCR beta cDNA molecule received a unique molecular identifier from a template-switch 5' adaptor carrying 12 random nucleotides. At least 2.5 million CDR3-containing paired-end reads were obtained from each sample. The Mint cDNA synthesis kit, primed by a TRBC-specific oligonucleotide, was used to synthesize first-strand cDNA from all RNA. All cDNA was treated with uracil-DNA glycosylase and then went through a first 18-cycle PCR with the universal primers M1SS and BC2_uni_R. As for the authors' bioinformatics: For normalization, 1 million high-quality reads, each with a distinct molecular identifier, were randomly selected from each sample. Instead of being binned into consensus sequences, reads that shared molecular identifiers were thrown out. MiTCR, set to a Q25 quality threshold and the strictest error-elimination algorithm, was used for CDR3 identification, clonotype clustering and error correction. Lower-bound total TCR beta diversity was estimated with a nonparametric unseen species model using Euler transformation. TCRdb's own reprocessing of the public reads used fastp at Q25 and MiXCR and kept productive beta chains. Each entry merges the rows of one CDR3 protein and shows their most common DNA and genes. TCRdb, rather than the study authors, made the V and J calls. Across this sample there are roughly 1,500,000 distinct CDR3 sequences, with approximately 38% seen only once. The ten largest make up 7.9% of the sample.

Study-wide conclusions, independent of this receptor: Compared with the aged group, the long-lived group had more naive CD4+ T cells, fewer expanded clones and increased TCR diversity, suggesting age selection. Estimates of total diversity based on one million sequenced T cells were considered lower bounds and underestimates. Conclusive comparison of naive and antigen-experienced compartments was prevented by the profiling of bulk unsorted PBMCs. As age increased, observed TCR beta diversity per million T cells dropped in a roughly linear way, and a significant reduction was already evident by age approximately 40. The CMV infection status of donors was not known, potentially confounding age-related changes in expanded clonotypes. The percentage of naive T cells measured by flow cytometry correlated strongly with observed TCR beta diversity.

The clonotype originates from a woman between 18 and 30 years old in good health. The V gene is TRBV7-2 and the J gene is TRBJ2-5, with no reliable assignment of the D segment. The material sequenced was blood. The CDR3 amino acid sequence is: CASSSFRGEQYF. The DNA is TGTGCCAGCAGCTCCTTTCGCGGTGAGCAGTACTTC.